Listed here are 15 T cell receptor beta chains from one sample, sequenced in a study of T cell changes during pregnancy in multiple sclerosis. The table came from immunoSEQ multiplex PCR; TCRdb's copy has only in-frame clones and leaves some out. Seen here are 60,000 to 85,000 clones, 92% observed once, and the top ten hold over 3.5%. The material sequenced was peripheral blood, taken after pregnancy. Source of these receptors: a female donor in good health, enrolled as a control in a pregnancy study.

The CDR3 DNA follows: TGTGCCAGCAGCCCTCGACAGGGGCAATACAATGAGCAGTTCTTC. This sequence encodes CASSPRQGQYNEQFF. V gene TRBV7-9 combines with J gene TRBJ2-1, with TRBD1 matching 8 bases. CDR3 size: 15 residues. Germline CDR1 is SEHNR and CDR2 is FQNEAQ (reference sequence). The V gene end was trimmed by 5 bases and the J gene end by 4 bases; junction bases not matched to a gene: 7. The complete variable domain, with remaining parts taken from reference TRBV7-9 and TRBJ2-1, reads DTGVSQNPRHKITKRGQNVTFRCDPISEHNRLYWYRQTLGQGPEFLTYFQNEAQLEKSRLLSDRFSAERPKGSFSTLEIQRTEQGDSAMYLCASSPRQGQYNEQFFGPGTRLTVL.

The chain joins TRBV7-9 to TRBJ1-2, with D possibly matching TRBD1 (6 bases). Germline V lookup: CDR1 SEHNR, CDR2 FQNEAQ (reference sequence). This CDR3 region has 11 residues. V lost 5 bases and J lost 13, with 14 bases in between. The CDR3 DNA is TGTGCCAGCAGCAGAAAGGGACATCCCACCTTC. Amino acids: CASSRKGHPTF.

The CDR3 bases are TGTGCCAGCGCCCCGACAGGGGGCTCCTATAATTCACCCCTCCACTTT. Its translation is CASAPTGGSYNSPLHF. The chain combines TRBV18 with TRBJ1-6; TRBD1 matches at 9 bases. The length of the CDR3 is 16 residues. V gave up 8 bases and J gave up 0 bases; unmatched junction bases: 5. Germline V CDR1 and CDR2: KGHSH, LQKENI.

This clone has only one observation. This chain uses TRBV28 with TRBJ2-7; a possible D gene is TRBD1 (6 bases). The CDR3 loop spans 17 amino acids. Between the trimmed V and J ends, which lost 1 base and 3 bases, there was a span of 19 bases. Germline V CDR1 and CDR2: MDHEN, SYDVKM. This chain's CDR3 is CASSLSTSAGTFYEQYF. The CDR3 DNA reads as TGTGCCAGCAGTTTATCCACCTCCGCCGGGACATTCTACGAGCAGTACTTC.

The chain links TRBV13 to TRBJ2-7; 8 bases match TRBD1. V trimming: 0 bases; J trimming: 2 bases; junction bases outside the gene matches: 0. CDR3 length: 14 amino acids. Germline CDR1 and CDR2: PRHDT and FYEKMQ (reference sequence). CDR3 DNA sequence: TGTGCCAGCAGCTTAGGGACAGGGGCCTACGAGCAGTACTTC. Translation gives CASSLGTGAYEQYF.

The V gene is TRBV29-1, the J gene TRBJ2-1, with 14 bases identical to TRBD2. Germline CDR1 reads SQVTM; CDR2 reads ANQGSEA. V lost 1 base, J lost 12 bases, and 8 bases stayed unmatched. The CDR3 runs 15 residues. CDR3 region: CSVEGGLAGVSGQFF. In DNA form, the CDR3 reads TGCAGCGTTGAAGGGGGACTAGCGGGGGTGTCTGGGCAGTTCTTC.

This chain uses TRBV6-1 with TRBJ1-4; D gene uncertain. Germline V gene sequence: CDR1 MNHNS, CDR2 SASEGT. The V end lost 4 bases, the J end lost 0 bases, and 6 bases lay between the germline ends. This CDR3 comprises 14 residues. The CDR3 coding sequence is TGTGCCAGCAGTGGAGGGTCAACTAATGAAAAACTGTTTTTT. This encodes CASSGGSTNEKLFF.

The chain carries TRBV9 and TRBJ2-3; the D is unclear. Per germline, CDR1 SGDLS and CDR2 YYNGEE. The CDR3 runs 13 residues. V gave up 0 bases and J gave up 1 base, with 3 bases separating them. The CDR3 DNA follows: TGTGCCAGCAGCGTAGGAGGCACAGATACGCAGTATTTT. Protein: CASSVGGTDTQYF.

This chain connects TRBV7-9 to TRBJ1-4; D is perhaps TRBD1 (5 bases). The germline V gene encodes CDR1 SEHNR and CDR2 FQNEAQ (reference sequence). There are 14 residues in the CDR3. V lost 1 base and J 11 bases, leaving 14 bases between the germline ends. CDR3 nucleotide sequence: TGTGCCAGCAGCTTAGAAGGGGCCCACTGGAAACTGTTTTTT. It yields the protein CASSLEGAHWKLFF.

The rearrangement uses TRBV9 and TRBJ2-1, with D perhaps matching TRBD1 (6 bases). Trimming left V 0 bases short and J 2 bases short, with 12 bases between. This CDR3 is 16 amino acids long. Germline loops: CDR1 SGDLS, CDR2 YYNGEE. CDR3 bases: TGTGCCAGCAGCGTAGCTGGGACATATACCTACAATGAGCAGTTCTTC. Protein sequence: CASSVAGTYTYNEQFF.

The V and J genes are TRBV7-9 and TRBJ1-4; TRBD1 aligns across 7 bases. V gave up 3 bases and J gave up 0 bases; unmatched junction bases: 1. The CDR3 has 15 residues. CDR1 and CDR2 (germline): SEHNR, FQNEAQ (reference sequence). The CDR3 sequence is CASSLGTATNEKLFF. CDR3 bases: TGTGCCAGCAGCTTGGGGACAGCAACTAATGAAAAACTGTTTTTT.

The chain employs TRBV29-1 and TRBJ1-4; D is unclear. Germline CDR1 is SQVTM and CDR2 is ANQGSEA. V dropped 0 bases and J dropped 11 bases, with 10 bases sitting between them. This CDR3 spans 12 amino acids. The CDR3 DNA reads TGCAGCGTTGAAGAGGGAGGTTACAAACTGTTTTTT. Protein: CSVEEGGYKLFF. Full variable domain (missing parts from reference TRBV29-1 and TRBJ1-4): SAVISQKPSRDICQRGTSLTIQCQVDSQVTMMFWYRQQPGQSLTLIATANQGSEATYESGFVIDKFPISRPNLTFSTLTVSNMSPEDSSIYLCSVEEGGYKLFFGSGTQLSVL.

The chain employs TRBV19 and TRBJ2-3; 7 nucleotides agree with TRBD2. This CDR3 spans 16 amino acids. V gave up 7 bases and J gave up 2 bases; unmatched junction bases: 12. Germline V CDR1 and CDR2: LNHDA, SQIVND (reference sequence). CDR3 bases: TGTGCCAGTACCTTAGTGGCAGCGGGGAACACAGATACGCAGTATTTT. Translation gives CASTLVAAGNTDTQYF.

The J gene is TRBJ2-2, the V gene TRBV19; 8 bases are a match to TRBD2. From germline, CDR1 is LNHDA and CDR2 SQIVND (reference sequence). Trimming at V came to 3 bases and at J to 3 bases, leaving 9 bases not matched to a gene. The CDR3 totals 17 residues. The CDR3 reads CASSIVSPGLDTGELFF. CDR3 in DNA: TGTGCCAGTAGTATCGTGAGTCCGGGACTAGACACCGGGGAGCTGTTTTTT.

The chain carries TRBV9 and TRBJ2-5, with D perhaps matching TRBD2 (6 bases). This CDR3 is built from 14 residues. Trimming pared 0 bases from V and 1 base from J, leaving 7 bases between. Per germline, CDR1 SGDLS and CDR2 YYNGEE. This chain's CDR3 is CASSVELAQETQYF. CDR3 in DNA: TGTGCCAGCAGCGTAGAACTAGCCCAAGAGACCCAGTACTTC.